These 7 T cell receptor beta chains were sequenced from one sample in a study of shared clonotypes between healthy human individuals. Some clones are missing from TCRdb's copy, which holds only in-frame ones; the method was immunoSEQ multiplex PCR. The sample lists 2 million to 2.5 million clones, 90% to 97% occurring once. Sequencing was done on a sample of naive CD4+ T cells sorted from blood. The subset denotes: CD45RA+ positively selected. The receptors shown here come from a man aged 18 to 35 in good health.

The chain recombines TRBV18 with TRBJ2-2; D not certain. The V end lost 6 bases, the J end lost 1 base, and 6 bases lay between the germline ends. The CDR3 extends over 13 amino acids. In germline, CDR1 is KGHSH, CDR2 LQKENI. CDR3 sequence (DNA): TGTGCCAGCTCCCCTTGGAACACCGGGGAGCTGTTTTTT. Residues: CASSPWNTGELFF. Variable domain in full (rest from reference TRBV18 and TRBJ2-2): NAGVMQNPRHLVRRRGQEARLRCSPMKGHSHVYWYRQLPEEGLKFMVYLQKENIIDESGMPKERFSAEFPKEGPSILRIQQVVRGDSAAYFCASSPWNTGELFFGEGSRLTVL.

The chain recombines TRBV7-2 with TRBJ2-1; D is uncertain. This CDR3 has 12 residues. CDR1 is SGHTA, CDR2 FQGNSA, per germline. The V end lost 1 base, the J end lost 6 bases, and 4 bases lay between the germline ends. The CDR3 DNA reads TGTGCCAGCAGCTTAGTGATCAATGAGCAGTTCTTC. It translates to CASSLVINEQFF.

J is TRBJ1-5 and V is TRBV7-8; D possibly corresponds to TRBD1 (6 bases). V lost 3 bases to trimming and J lost 0 bases, with 9 bases between them. CDR3 length: 15 residues. Germline CDR1 is SGHVS and CDR2 is FQNEAQ. CDR3 sequence: CASSFQGRSNQPQHF. The CDR3, as DNA: TGTGCCAGCAGCTTCCAGGGGCGTAGCAATCAGCCCCAGCATTTT.

This clone was counted a single time. This sample also contains other DNA sequences that code for the same CDR3. J is TRBJ2-5 and V is TRBV6-6, with TRBD2 identical over 12 bases. CDR1 is MNHNY and CDR2 is SVGAGI in the germline V gene (reference sequence). With 0 bases clipped from V and 1 base from J, the junction kept 0 bases outside the gene matches. The CDR3 totals 16 residues. This CDR3 is CASSYSLAGGQETQYF. The CDR3 DNA is TGTGCCAGCAGTTACTCACTAGCGGGGGGCCAAGAGACCCAGTACTTC.

This clone was seen just once. This specimen includes other DNA sequences encoding the same CDR3. This chain links TRBV7-2 with TRBJ1-5, with unresolved D. Between the trimmed V and J ends, which lost 0 bases and 3 bases, there was a span of 3 bases. Germline loops: CDR1 SGHTA, CDR2 FQGNSA. This CDR3 is built from 13 residues. CDR3 sequence (DNA): TGTGCCAGCAGCTTAGCACCCAATCAGCCCCAGCATTTT. Its translation: CASSLAPNQPQHF.

The chain recombines TRBV10-3 with TRBJ2-5, with 12 positions matching TRBD2. The V gene end was trimmed by 3 bases and the J gene end by 4 bases; junction bases not matched to a gene: 6. The CDR3 covers 16 residues. Germline CDR1 reads ENHRY; CDR2 reads SYGVKD. For the CDR3, the DNA is TGTGCCATCAGTGAACTAGCGGGAGGTACGGGAGAGACCCAGTACTTC. It translates to CAISELAGGTGETQYF.

The chain is built from TRBV4-1 and TRBJ2-5; tentative D call: TRBD2 (6 bases). Trimming took off 0 bases at V and 5 bases at J, with 16 bases between the two ends. CDR1 and CDR2 (germline): MGHRA, YSYEKL. This CDR3 spans 16 amino acids. The CDR3 DNA reads as TGCGCCAGCAGCCAAGATATGACGGGAGTCGTCGAGACCCAGTACTTC. Translating gives CASSQDMTGVVETQYF.